This T cell receptor (beta chain) is drawn from a study of blood T cell repertoires in COVID-19. Across the study: T cells, B-cell-depleted T cells, or PBMCs supplied cDNA or gDNA.

Original processing methods: It was from reference gene primer amplification that nucleated cell counts were estimated. Profiling relied on immunoSEQ multiplex PCR, and the TCRdb table lists in-frame clones only, not all of them. The DNA was the basis for D and trimming; V, J and clone size are from that table. The table records tens of thousands of clones, roughly 80% of them present only once. CDR3 length: 16 residues. Germline assignment: CDR1 SSHAT and CDR2 FNYEAQ (reference sequence). In the case of this clone: Sequence at one end of the junction differs from germline and may be a read error.

This chain uses TRBV7-7 with TRBJ2-2; possible D gene TRBD1, 6 bases. This TCR was sampled from a woman aged 40 to 50 with acute COVID-19. Sequencing was carried out using PBMCs or T cells enriched from blood (not recorded which). This CDR3 reads CASSFLGARHAGELFF. The CDR3 DNA reads as TGTGCTAGCAGCTTCCTGGGGGCGAGGCACGCCGGGGAGCTGTTTTTT.